This T cell receptor beta chain was sequenced during a study of T cells after yellow fever vaccination. Turning to the study itself: Any fraction with a low cell number was prepared using SMART-Seq v4 Ultra Low Input. General study results and limits: Reappearance after the booster was observed for most primary-vaccination clones (96% CD4, just over 85% CD8). A small proportion of clonotypes was detected in both the CD4 and CD8 compartments.

The CDR3 extends over 14 amino acids. CDR1 MDHEN and CDR2 SYDVKM come from the germline V gene. J was trimmed by 10 bases and V by 3 bases; bases with no gene match: 6. This clonotype was counted between two and nine times. Its antigen remains unidentified. TCRdb ran MiXCR on the 5' RACE reads and lists one entry per CDR3 protein. In the table there are some 300,000 distinct CDR3 sequences, about 3.5% of which are singletons. Sequencing used PBMCs, obtained on the day of the yellow fever booster vaccination. The J gene is TRBJ1-6, the V gene TRBV28; 7 positions agree with TRBD1. The TCR comes from a young man who received the YFV17D yellow fever vaccine. CDR3 residues: CASSLGRGWSPLHF. The CDR3 nucleotides are TGTGCCAGCAGTTTGGGCAGGGGGTGGTCACCCCTCCACTTT.